These T cell receptor beta chains were read from a single sample in a study of T cell clones after liver transplantation. Assay: immunoSEQ multiplex PCR; the TCRdb copy retains only in-frame clones and omits some. The table shows tens of thousands of clones, with about 93% occurring only once. The source was CD8+ T cells from blood, collected 12 months after liver transplant. These receptors all stem from a human patient who received a liver transplant. Some T cells may be graft donor cells. CDR3s include the opening cysteine and the closing phenylalanine or tryptophan. Each record gives: D gene, clone size, J gene, V gene, CDR3 DNA, CDR3 protein. The D gene is left open where the match is weak. Where a row states a size, it is once, few, many or the class of an expanded clone; other rows omit it.

D: TRBD1
size: NA
J: TRBJ2-7
V: TRBV6-5
DNA: TGTGCCAGCAGTTACCGGGGGACAGGTTCCTACGAGCAGTACTTC
CDR3: CASSYRGTGSYEQYF

D: TRBD1
size: NA
J: TRBJ2-2
V: TRBV28
DNA: TGTGCCAGCAGTCCCCGAGCAGGGGGCCTCACCGGGGAGCTGTTTTTT
CDR3: CASSPRAGGLTGELFF

D: NA
size: NA
J: TRBJ1-2
V: TRBV6-1
DNA: TGTGCCAGCAGTGAAGGGGATTTAGGCTATGGCTACACCTTC
CDR3: CASSEGDLGYGYTF

D: NA
size: NA
J: TRBJ1-2
V: TRBV7-9
DNA: TGTGCCAGCAGCCCAATCATGACAGGCTTTAACTATGGCTACACCTTC
CDR3: CASSPIMTGFNYGYTF

D: NA
size: NA
J: TRBJ2-7
V: TRBV7-9
DNA: TGTGCCAGCAGCCCTTCTGGGTGGGGGTCCTACGAGCAGTACTTC
CDR3: CASSPSGWGSYEQYF

D: NA
size: NA
J: TRBJ1-4
V: TRBV29-1
DNA: TGCAGCGTTGCAACGGGGAATGAAAAACTGTTTTTT
CDR3: CSVATGNEKLFF

D: NA
size: NA
J: TRBJ2-1
V: TRBV6-5
DNA: TGTGCCAGCGCCTCGGAGAATGAGCAGTTCTTC
CDR3: CASASENEQFF

D: NA
size: NA
J: TRBJ1-1
V: TRBV11-2
DNA: TGTGCCAGCAGCTTAGTAGGCAGAGGTGGCACTGAAGCTTTCTTT
CDR3: CASSLVGRGGTEAFF

D: NA
size: NA
J: TRBJ2-1
V: TRBV2
DNA: TGTGCCAGCAGCGTTCCCCCCCGCAATGAGCAGTTCTTC
CDR3: CASSVPPRNEQFF

D: NA
size: NA
J: TRBJ2-5
V: TRBV12-5
DNA: TGTGCTAGTGGTTTGGCAAAGACCCCGGGGACCCAGTACTTC
CDR3: CASGLAKTPGTQYF

D: NA
size: NA
J: TRBJ1-2
V: TRBV7-2
DNA: TGTGCCAGCAGCTTAGGGGGGCTACGTGGCTACACCTTC
CDR3: CASSLGGLRGYTF

D: NA
size: once
J: TRBJ1-5
V: TRBV11-3
DNA: TGTGCCAGCAGCTTAGGGGCAAATCAGCCCCAGCATTTT
CDR3: CASSLGANQPQHF

D: TRBD1
size: NA
J: TRBJ1-2
V: TRBV9
DNA: TGTGCCAGCAGCTCCCGAGATGACAGGGGAACGGGAGGCTACACCTTC
CDR3: CASSSRDDRGTGGYTF

D: TRBD2
size: few
J: TRBJ2-1
V: TRBV7-8
DNA: TGTGCCAGCAGCGCCGGGACTACACATTACAATGAGCAGTTCTTC
CDR3: CASSAGTTHYNEQFF

D: TRBD1
size: NA
J: TRBJ2-2
V: TRBV19
DNA: TGTGCCAGTAGTATTACAGGGACAGGGTACACCGGGGAGCTGTTTTTT
CDR3: CASSITGTGYTGELFF

D: NA
size: few
J: TRBJ1-1
V: TRBV14
DNA: TGTGCCAGCAGCCAAAGCCGGGCTGAAGCTTTCTTT
CDR3: CASSQSRAEAFF

D: TRBD1
size: once
J: TRBJ1-2
V: TRBV4-3
DNA: TGCGCCAGCAGCCAAGGGAGGCTCACAGGGGGCGGCTACACCTTC
CDR3: CASSQGRLTGGGYTF

D: TRBD2
size: NA
J: TRBJ2-1
V: TRBV11-3
DNA: TGTGCCAGCAGCTTAGATTTCAGCGGGAGGGCCTTCTACAATGAGCAGTTCTTC
CDR3: CASSLDFSGRAFYNEQFF

D: TRBD2
size: NA
J: TRBJ2-1
V: TRBV6-7
DNA: TGTGCCAGCAGTCCCCCCAGGCGTTGGCGGGAGACTTTTACTAGCTCCTACAATGAGCAGTTCTTC
CDR3: CASSPPRRWRETFTSSYNEQFF

D: TRBD2
size: NA
J: TRBJ2-7
V: TRBV9
DNA: TGTGCCAGCAGCGTAGCTCTTTTGGCGGGGGGCGAGCAGTACTTC
CDR3: CASSVALLAGGEQYF

D: NA
size: NA
J: TRBJ1-4
V: TRBV18
DNA: TGTGCCAGCTCAGCGTCGTCAGGGGCAGGTGAAAAACTGTTTTTT
CDR3: CASSASSGAGEKLFF

D: TRBD1
size: NA
J: TRBJ2-1
V: TRBV15
DNA: TGTGCCACCAGCCGGACAGGGACTTACAATGAGCAGTTCTTC
CDR3: CATSRTGTYNEQFF

D: TRBD1
size: NA
J: TRBJ2-7
V: TRBV11-3
DNA: TGTGCCAGCAGCTCCCCCGGGACAGGTACCGAGCAGTACTTC
CDR3: CASSSPGTGTEQYF